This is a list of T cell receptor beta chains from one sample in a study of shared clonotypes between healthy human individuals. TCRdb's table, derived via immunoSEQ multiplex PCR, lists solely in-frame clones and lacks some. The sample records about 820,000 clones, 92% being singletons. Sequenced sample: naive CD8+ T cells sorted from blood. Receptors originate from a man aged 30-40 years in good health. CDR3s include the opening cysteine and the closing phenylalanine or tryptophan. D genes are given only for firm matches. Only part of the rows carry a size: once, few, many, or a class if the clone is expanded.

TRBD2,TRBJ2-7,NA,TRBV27,CASSPGLAGYEQYF,TGTGCCAGCAGCCCCGGACTAGCGGGGTACGAGCAGTACTTC
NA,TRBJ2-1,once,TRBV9,CAGSVGVGGNEQFF,TGTGCCGGGAGCGTGGGAGTTGGGGGGAATGAGCAGTTCTTC
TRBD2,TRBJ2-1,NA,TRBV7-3,CASSRGDQAGEINEQFF,TGTGCCAGCAGCCGCGGGGATCAAGCGGGAGAAATCAATGAGCAGTTCTTC
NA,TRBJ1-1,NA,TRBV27,CASSLGGLGTEAFF,TGTGCCAGCAGTTTAGGAGGCCTGGGCACTGAAGCTTTCTTT
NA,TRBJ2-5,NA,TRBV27,CASSPEAVSKTQYF,TGTGCCAGCAGCCCCGAGGCGGTTTCGAAGACCCAGTACTTC
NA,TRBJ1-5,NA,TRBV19,CASSIGGYSNQPQHF,TGTGCCAGTAGTATAGGAGGGTATAGCAATCAGCCCCAGCATTTT
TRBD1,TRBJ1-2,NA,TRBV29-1,CSATGRTGGASANYGYTF,TGCAGCGCTACCGGGCGGACAGGGGGCGCTTCAGCTAACTATGGCTACACCTTC
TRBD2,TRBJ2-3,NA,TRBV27,CASSYRMVAGGRTDTQYF,TGTGCCAGCAGTTATCGGATGGTGGCGGGAGGCCGCACAGATACGCAGTATTTT
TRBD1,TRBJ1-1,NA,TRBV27,CASSLGTGGLNTEAFF,TGTGCCAGCAGTTTAGGGACAGGGGGCTTGAACACTGAAGCTTTCTTT
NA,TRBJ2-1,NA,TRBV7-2,CASSEYAPRTGKQFF,TGTGCCAGCAGCGAATATGCCCCTAGAACTGGTAAGCAGTTCTTC
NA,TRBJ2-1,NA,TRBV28,CASSYFSGAYNEQFF,TGTGCCAGCAGTTACTTCTCTGGGGCCTACAATGAGCAGTTCTTC
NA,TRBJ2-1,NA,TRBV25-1,CATTKLGFNEQFF,TGTGCCACGACTAAGTTGGGGTTCAATGAGCAGTTCTTC
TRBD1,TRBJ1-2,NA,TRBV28,CASRGTTGSPYGYTF,TGTGCCAGCAGAGGGACGACAGGGAGCCCTTATGGCTACACCTTC
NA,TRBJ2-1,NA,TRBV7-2,CASSSHSYNEQFF,TGTGCCAGCAGCTCACACTCCTACAATGAGCAGTTCTTC
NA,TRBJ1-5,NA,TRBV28,CASKMQGNQPQHF,TGTGCCAGCAAGATGCAGGGCAATCAGCCCCAGCATTTT
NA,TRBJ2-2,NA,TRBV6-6,CASSLAPNTGELFF,TGTGCCAGCAGCCTAGCCCCGAACACCGGGGAGCTGTTTTTT
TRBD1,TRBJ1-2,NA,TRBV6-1,CASSERGQGGYGYTF,TGTGCCAGCAGTGAAAGGGGACAGGGGGGTTATGGCTACACCTTC
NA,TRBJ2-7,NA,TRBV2,CASSDRVGDEQYF,TGTGCCAGCAGTGATCGGGTGGGGGACGAGCAGTACTTC
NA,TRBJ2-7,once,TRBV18,CASSRRGTTRGNEQYF,TGTGCCAGCTCACGACGGGGCACTACCAGAGGAAACGAGCAGTACTTC
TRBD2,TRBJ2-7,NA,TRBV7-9,CASSSAGVGEQYF,TGTGCCAGCAGCTCAGCGGGAGTAGGGGAGCAGTACTTC
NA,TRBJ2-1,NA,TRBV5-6,CASRPTGTYNEQFF,TGTGCCAGCAGGCCCACAGGGACCTACAATGAGCAGTTCTTC
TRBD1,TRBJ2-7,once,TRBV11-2,CASSLGAGQGHEQYF,TGTGCCAGCAGCTTAGGAGCGGGACAGGGGCACGAGCAGTACTTC
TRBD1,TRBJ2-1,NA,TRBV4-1,CASSQPDRDNEQFF,TGCGCCAGCAGCCAGCCAGACAGGGACAATGAGCAGTTCTTC
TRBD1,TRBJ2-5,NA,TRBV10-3,CATLEGQGEETQYF,TGTGCCACCCTCGAAGGACAGGGGGAGGAGACCCAGTACTTC
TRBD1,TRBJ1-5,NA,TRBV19,CASQGASQPQHF,TGTGCCAGCCAGGGGGCTAGCCAGCCCCAGCATTTT
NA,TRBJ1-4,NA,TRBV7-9,CASSGVGWDEKLFF,TGTGCCAGCAGCGGGGTCGGCTGGGATGAAAAACTGTTTTTT
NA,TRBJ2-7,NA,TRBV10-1,CASSEGGAPDEQYF,TGCGCCAGCAGTGAGGGGGGGGCACCTGACGAGCAGTACTTC
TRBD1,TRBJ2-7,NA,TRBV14,CASSQTGGPSYEQYF,TGTGCCAGCAGCCAAACAGGGGGCCCATCCTACGAGCAGTACTTC
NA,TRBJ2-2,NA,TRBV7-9,CASSPSLGGTGELFF,TGTGCCAGCAGCCCCAGTCTGGGTGGCACCGGGGAGCTGTTTTTT
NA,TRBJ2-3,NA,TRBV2,CASSAGRSADTQYF,TGTGCCAGCAGTGCGGGCCGTTCGGCAGATACGCAGTATTTT
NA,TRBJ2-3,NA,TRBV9,CASSVGQSSTDTQYF,TGTGCCAGCAGCGTTGGACAGTCTAGCACAGATACGCAGTATTTT
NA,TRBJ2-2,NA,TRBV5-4,CASRDLGDTGELFF,TGTGCCAGCCGCGATTTGGGGGACACCGGGGAGCTGTTTTTT
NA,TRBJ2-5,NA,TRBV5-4,CASSLRDTQETQYF,TGTGCCAGCAGCTTACGGGACACCCAAGAGACCCAGTACTTC
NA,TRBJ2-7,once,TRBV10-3,CAISEGLRGGYEQYF,TGTGCCATCAGTGAGGGACTAAGAGGGGGATACGAGCAGTACTTC
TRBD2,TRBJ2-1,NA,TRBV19,CASSSLGLAGVNEQFF,TGTGCCAGTAGTTCTCTCGGACTAGCGGGAGTCAATGAGCAGTTCTTC
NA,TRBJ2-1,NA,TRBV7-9,CASSLDSLYNEQFF,TGTGCCAGCAGCTTAGACTCTCTTTACAATGAGCAGTTCTTC
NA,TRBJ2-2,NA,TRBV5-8,CASSFGAGELFF,TGTGCCAGCAGCTTTGGGGCCGGGGAGCTGTTTTTT
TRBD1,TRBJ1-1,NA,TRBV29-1,CSVEPSGTGGTEAFF,TGCAGCGTTGAACCCAGTGGAACAGGGGGCACTGAAGCTTTCTTT
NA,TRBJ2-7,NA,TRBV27,CASSLRPIRNEQYF,TGTGCCAGCAGTTTAAGGCCTATTCGGAACGAGCAGTACTTC
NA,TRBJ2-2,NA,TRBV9,CASSVGQETGNTGELFF,TGTGCCAGCAGCGTAGGTCAGGAGACAGGGAACACCGGGGAGCTGTTTTTT
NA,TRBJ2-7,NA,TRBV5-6,CASSLTGEQYF,TGTGCCAGCAGCCTAACGGGGGAGCAGTACTTC
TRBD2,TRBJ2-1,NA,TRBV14,CASSRDRLAPIFNEQFF,TGTGCCAGCAGCCGAGATCGACTAGCGCCCATATTCAATGAGCAGTTCTTC
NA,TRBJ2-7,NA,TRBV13,CASSLGPGQYF,TGTGCCAGCAGCTTAGGCCCCGGGCAGTACTTC
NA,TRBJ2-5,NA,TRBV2,CASSDSWGLETQYF,TGTGCCAGCAGTGACAGCTGGGGGCTGGAGACCCAGTACTTC
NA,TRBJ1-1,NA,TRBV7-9,CASSYPDRTTEAFF,TGTGCCAGCAGCTACCCGGACAGAACCACTGAAGCTTTCTTT
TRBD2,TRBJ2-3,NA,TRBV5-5,CASSLGLAGVSDTQYF,TGTGCCAGCAGCTTGGGACTAGCGGGAGTTTCAGATACGCAGTATTTT
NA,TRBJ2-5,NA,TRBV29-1,CILGGSEETQYF,TGCATCCTAGGGGGGAGTGAGGAGACCCAGTACTTC
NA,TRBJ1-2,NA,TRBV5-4,CASSWGGQAESF,TGTGCCAGCAGTTGGGGGGGGCAGGCGGAGTCGTTC
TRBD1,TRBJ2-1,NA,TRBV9,CASSLSTDRDGEFF,TGTGCCAGCAGCCTCAGTACTGACAGGGATGGAGAGTTCTTC
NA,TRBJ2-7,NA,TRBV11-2,CASSLIRGTIGIIGGLQYF,TGTGCCAGCAGCTTGATAAGAGGAACAATCGGAATAATTGGGGGACTCCAGTACTTC
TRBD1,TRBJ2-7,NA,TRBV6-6,CASSYLGDSYYEQYF,TGTGCCAGCAGTTACTTGGGGGACAGCTACTACGAGCAGTACTTC